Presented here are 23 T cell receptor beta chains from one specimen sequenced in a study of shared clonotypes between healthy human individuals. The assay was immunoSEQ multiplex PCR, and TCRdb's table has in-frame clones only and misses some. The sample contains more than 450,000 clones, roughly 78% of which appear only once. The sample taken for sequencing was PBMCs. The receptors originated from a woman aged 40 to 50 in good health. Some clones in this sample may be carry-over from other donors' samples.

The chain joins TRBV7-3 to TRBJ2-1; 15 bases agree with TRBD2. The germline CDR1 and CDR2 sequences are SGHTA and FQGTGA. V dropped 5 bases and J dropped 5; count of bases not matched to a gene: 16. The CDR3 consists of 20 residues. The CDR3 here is CASSPNRGVGLAGGDNEQFF. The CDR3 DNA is TGTGCCAGCAGCCCAAACAGGGGAGTAGGACTAGCGGGAGGGGACAATGAGCAGTTCTTC.

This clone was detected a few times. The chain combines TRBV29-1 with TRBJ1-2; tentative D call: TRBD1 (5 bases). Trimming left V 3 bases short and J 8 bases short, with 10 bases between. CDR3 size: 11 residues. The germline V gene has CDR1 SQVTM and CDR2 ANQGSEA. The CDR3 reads CSVERGGGYTF. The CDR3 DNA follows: TGCAGCGTTGAGAGGGGAGGAGGCTACACCTTC.

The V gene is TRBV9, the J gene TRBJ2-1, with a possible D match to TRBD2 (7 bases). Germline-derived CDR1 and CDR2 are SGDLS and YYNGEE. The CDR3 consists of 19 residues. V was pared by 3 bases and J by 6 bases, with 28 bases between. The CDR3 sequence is CASSGLSGRTQRGGNEQFF. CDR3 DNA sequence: TGTGCCAGCAGCGGACTTAGCGGGCGAACGCAAAGGGGGGGCAATGAGCAGTTCTTC.

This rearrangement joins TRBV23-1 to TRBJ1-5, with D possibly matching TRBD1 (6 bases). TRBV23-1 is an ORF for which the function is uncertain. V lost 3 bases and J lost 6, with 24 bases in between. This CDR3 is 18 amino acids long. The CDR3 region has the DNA TGCGCCAGCAGTCAGCTACCCCCCACGGGGGCTGAGGGTCAGCCCCAGCATTTT. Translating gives CASSQLPPTGAEGQPQHF.

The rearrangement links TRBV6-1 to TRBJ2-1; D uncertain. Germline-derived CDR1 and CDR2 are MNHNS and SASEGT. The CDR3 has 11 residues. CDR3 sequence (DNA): TGTGTGACGGTAAACTACAATGAGCAGTTCTTC. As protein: CVTVNYNEQFF.

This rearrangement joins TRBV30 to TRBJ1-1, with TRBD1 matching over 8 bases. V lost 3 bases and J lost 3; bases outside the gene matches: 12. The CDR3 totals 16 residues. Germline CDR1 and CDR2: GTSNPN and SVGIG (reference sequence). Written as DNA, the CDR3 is TGTGCCTGGAGGAATCTGATGACAGGGGCGTACACTGAAGCTTTCTTT. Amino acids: CAWRNLMTGAYTEAFF.

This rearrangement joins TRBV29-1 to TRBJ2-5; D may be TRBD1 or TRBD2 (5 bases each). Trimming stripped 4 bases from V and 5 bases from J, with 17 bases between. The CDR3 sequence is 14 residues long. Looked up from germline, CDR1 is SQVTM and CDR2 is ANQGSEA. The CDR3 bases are TGCAGCGTTGCCAGGGCAGGAGGTATGGAGACCCAGTACTTC. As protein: CSVARAGGMETQYF.

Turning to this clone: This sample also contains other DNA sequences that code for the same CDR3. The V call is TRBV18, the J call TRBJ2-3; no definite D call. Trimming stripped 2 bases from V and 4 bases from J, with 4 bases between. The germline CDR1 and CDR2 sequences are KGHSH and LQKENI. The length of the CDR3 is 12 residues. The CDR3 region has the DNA TGTGCCAGCTCACCAAGCTCAGATACGCAGTATTTT. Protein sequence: CASSPSSDTQYF. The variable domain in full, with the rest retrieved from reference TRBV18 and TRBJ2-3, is NAGVMQNPRHLVRRRGQEARLRCSPMKGHSHVYWYRQLPEEGLKFMVYLQKENIIDESGMPKERFSAEFPKEGPSILRIQQVVRGDSAAYFCASSPSSDTQYFGPGTRLTVL.

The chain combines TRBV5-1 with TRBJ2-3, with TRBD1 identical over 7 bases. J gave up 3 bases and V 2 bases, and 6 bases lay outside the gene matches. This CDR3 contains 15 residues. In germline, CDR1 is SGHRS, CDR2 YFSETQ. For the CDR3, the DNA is TGCGCCAGCAGCTTACTCACAGGGGAAACAGATACGCAGTATTTT. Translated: CASSLLTGETDTQYF.

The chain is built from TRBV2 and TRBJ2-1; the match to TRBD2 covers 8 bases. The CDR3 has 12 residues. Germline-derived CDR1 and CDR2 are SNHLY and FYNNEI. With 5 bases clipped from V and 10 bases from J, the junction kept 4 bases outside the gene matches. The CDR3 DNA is TGTGCCAGCAGTTCATTAGCGGGAGAGCAGTTCTTC. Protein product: CASSSLAGEQFF.

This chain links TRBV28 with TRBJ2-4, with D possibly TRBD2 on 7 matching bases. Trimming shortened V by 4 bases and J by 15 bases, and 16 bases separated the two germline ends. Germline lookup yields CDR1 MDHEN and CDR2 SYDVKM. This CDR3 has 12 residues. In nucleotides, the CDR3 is TGTGCCAGCAGTTACCCCGGGGGGCAAGGGTACTTC. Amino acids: CASSYPGGQGYF.

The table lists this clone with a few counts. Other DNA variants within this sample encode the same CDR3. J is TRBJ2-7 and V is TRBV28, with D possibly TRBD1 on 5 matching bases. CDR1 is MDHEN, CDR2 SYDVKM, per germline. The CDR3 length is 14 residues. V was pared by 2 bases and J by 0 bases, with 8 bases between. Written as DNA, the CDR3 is TGTGCCAGCAGTTTAGCAGGGTTCTCCTACGAGCAGTACTTC. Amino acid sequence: CASSLAGFSYEQYF.

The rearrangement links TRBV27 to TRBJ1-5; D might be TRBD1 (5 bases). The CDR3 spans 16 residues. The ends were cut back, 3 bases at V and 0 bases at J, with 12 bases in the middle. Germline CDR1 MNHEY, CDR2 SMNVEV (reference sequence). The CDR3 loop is CASSFRQLYSNQPQHF. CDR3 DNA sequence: TGTGCCAGCAGTTTCCGACAGCTGTATAGCAATCAGCCCCAGCATTTT.

The CDR3 region has the DNA TGTGCTAGTGGTGCCCCCGGGACACTTTATGGCTACACCTTC. Translation: CASGAPGTLYGYTF. The V gene is TRBV12-5, the J gene TRBJ1-2, with D possibly TRBD1 on 6 matching bases. Trimming took 5 bases from V and 5 from J, leaving 15 bases between them. The V gene's germline CDR1 is LGHNT and CDR2 FRNRAP. CDR3 size: 14 residues.

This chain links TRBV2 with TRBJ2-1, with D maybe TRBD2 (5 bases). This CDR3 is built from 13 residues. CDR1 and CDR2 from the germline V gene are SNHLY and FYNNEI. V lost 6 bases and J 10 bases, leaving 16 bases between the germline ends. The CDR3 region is CASSVRWTVEQFF. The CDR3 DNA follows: TGTGCCAGCAGCGTTCGATGGACTGTAGAGCAGTTCTTC.

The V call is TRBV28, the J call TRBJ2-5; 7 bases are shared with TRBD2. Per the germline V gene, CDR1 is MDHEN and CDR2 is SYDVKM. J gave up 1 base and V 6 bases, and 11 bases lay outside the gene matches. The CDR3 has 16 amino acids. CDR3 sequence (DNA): TGTGCCAGCAGCAATGGGAGGGAGGGAATCCAAGAGACCCAGTACTTC. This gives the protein CASSNGREGIQETQYF. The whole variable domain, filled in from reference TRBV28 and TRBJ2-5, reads DVKVTQSSRYLVKRTGEKVFLECVQDMDHENMFWYRQDPGLGLRLIYFSYDVKMKEKGDIPEGYSVSREKKERFSLILESASTNQTSMYLCASSNGREGIQETQYFGPGTRLLVL.

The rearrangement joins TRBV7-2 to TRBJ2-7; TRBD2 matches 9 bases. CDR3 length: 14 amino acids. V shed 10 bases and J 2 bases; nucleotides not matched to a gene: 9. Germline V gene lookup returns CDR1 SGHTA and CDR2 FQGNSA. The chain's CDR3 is CATGSGSNPYEQYF. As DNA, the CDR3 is TGTGCCACCGGTAGCGGGAGTAACCCCTACGAGCAGTACTTC.

The CDR3 sequence is CASTTAGGTYEQYF. The CDR3 coding sequence is TGTGCCAGCACTACCGCGGGAGGCACCTACGAGCAGTACTTC. J is TRBJ2-7 and V is TRBV28; TRBD2 matches 8 bases. Germline CDR1 MDHEN, CDR2 SYDVKM. The J segment lost 2 bases and the V segment lost 7 bases, leaving 7 bases of the junction unmatched. The CDR3 sequence is 14 residues long.

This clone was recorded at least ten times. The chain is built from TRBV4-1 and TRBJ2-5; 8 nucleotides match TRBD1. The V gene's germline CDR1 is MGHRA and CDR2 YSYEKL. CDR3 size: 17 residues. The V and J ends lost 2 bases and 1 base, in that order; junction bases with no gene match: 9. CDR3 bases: TGCGCCAGCAGCCAAAACACTGGGACAGGCGGCCAAGAGACCCAGTACTTC. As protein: CASSQNTGTGGQETQYF.

CDR3 sequence: CASSLARDKYGYTF. DNA of the CDR3: TGTGCCAGCAGCTTAGCTCGGGACAAGTATGGCTACACCTTC. This rearrangement joins TRBV7-9 to TRBJ1-2; perhaps TRBD1 as D (6 bases). The V end was cut by 0 bases, the J end by 5 bases, with 10 bases between. The CDR3 loop spans 14 amino acids. Germline CDR1 SEHNR, CDR2 FQNEAQ (reference sequence). Complete variable domain (other parts from reference TRBV7-9 and TRBJ1-2): DTGVSQNPRHKITKRGQNVTFRCDPISEHNRLYWYRQTLGQGPEFLTYFQNEAQLEKSRLLSDRFSAERPKGSFSTLEIQRTEQGDSAMYLCASSLARDKYGYTFGSGTRLTVV.

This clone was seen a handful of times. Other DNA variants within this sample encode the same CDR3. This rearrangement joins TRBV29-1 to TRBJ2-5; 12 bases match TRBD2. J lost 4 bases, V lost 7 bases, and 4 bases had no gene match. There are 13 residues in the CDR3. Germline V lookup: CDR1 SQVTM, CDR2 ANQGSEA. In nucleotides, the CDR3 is TGCAGCGCGCTGGGACTAGCGGGAGAGACCCAGTACTTC. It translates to CSALGLAGETQYF.

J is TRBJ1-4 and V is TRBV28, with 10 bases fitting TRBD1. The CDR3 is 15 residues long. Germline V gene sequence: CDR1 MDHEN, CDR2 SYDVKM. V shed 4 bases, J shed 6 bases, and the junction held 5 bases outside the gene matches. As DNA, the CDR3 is TGTGCCAGCAGTTCGACAGGGGGCGCGGATGAAAAACTGTTTTTT. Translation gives CASSSTGGADEKLFF.

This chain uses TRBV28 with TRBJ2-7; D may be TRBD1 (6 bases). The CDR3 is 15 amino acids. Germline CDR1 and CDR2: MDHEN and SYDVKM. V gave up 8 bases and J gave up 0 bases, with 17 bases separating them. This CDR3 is CASRPMGAGSYEQYF. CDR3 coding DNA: TGTGCCAGCCGCCCAATGGGGGCAGGCTCCTACGAGCAGTACTTC.